This T cell receptor (beta chain) is drawn from a study of T cell changes during pregnancy in multiple sclerosis (dated by TCRdb to the late 2010s). Turning to the overall study: The study looked at changes in the T cell repertoire across pregnancy in women with multiple sclerosis.

The method was the immunoSEQ multiplex PCR assay. The table was pulled from immuneACCESS by TCRdb, which kept in-frame rearrangements only. Such tables lose some clones; where checked, under half of the loss comes from unresolved V genes, and the rest has no known cause. The sample table holds about 61,000 clones, of which about 90% were seen once. The ten top clones hold roughly 0.89% of the sample. The table lists this clone with a few counts. The antigen this receptor binds is unknown. The input lacks base qualities; no much larger clone sits a single base away. The germline V gene provides CDR1 SGDLS and CDR2 YYNGEE. Trimming leaves V shorter by 0 bases and J shorter by 2 bases, with the junction holding 4 bases beyond the gene matches. The CDR3 sequence holds 16 residues, the cysteine and phenylalanine included. The CDR3 DNA has 48 bases and is translated from base 1.

This specimen consisted of peripheral blood, obtained in the first trimester of pregnancy. Recombination joined TRBV9 with TRBJ1-1; 10 bases in the middle match TRBD1. This TCR derives from a female donor in good health, enrolled as a control in a pregnancy study. The nucleotide sequence reads as follows: TGTGCCAGCAGCGTAGAGGCGACAGGGGGCAACACTGAAGCTTTCTTT. Its protein reads: CASSVEATGGNTEAFF.